These 27 T cell receptor beta chains were sequenced from one sample in a study of blood T cell repertoires in COVID-19. Using immunoSEQ multiplex PCR, the repertoire was profiled, and TCRdb retains in-frame clones only, with some absent. Of roughly 180,000 clones in the sample, approximately 83% are singletons; the top ten hold roughly 8.6%. Input material: peripheral blood. These receptors were taken from a man between 60 and 70 years old with acute or convalescent COVID-19.

The gene calls are TRBV5-8 and TRBJ2-7, with 7 bases fitting TRBD1. This CDR3 region has 12 residues. V lost 5 bases to trimming and J lost 6 bases; unmatched junction nucleotides: 5. The germline V gene encodes CDR1 SGHTS and CDR2 YDEGEE. The CDR3 DNA reads TGTGCCAGCAGTCGTACAGGGGCCGAGCAGTACTTC. Amino acids: CASSRTGAEQYF.

This chain connects TRBV19 to TRBJ1-2; a possible D gene is TRBD1 (6 bases). Trimming shortened V by 4 bases and J by 0 bases, and 12 bases separated the two germline ends. This CDR3 comprises 15 residues. Germline CDR1 LNHDA, CDR2 SQIVND (reference sequence). The CDR3 DNA reads TGTGCCAGTAGTAGGGACACTGAAACTAACTATGGCTACACCTTC. Its protein product is CASSRDTETNYGYTF.

This chain uses TRBV30 with TRBJ2-1, with unresolved D. V shed 1 base and J shed 7 bases, with 8 bases lying between them. The CDR3 loop spans 12 amino acids. The germline V gene encodes CDR1 GTSNPN and CDR2 SVGIG (reference sequence). CDR3 sequence reads: CAWSAGLNEQFF. The CDR3 bases are TGTGCCTGGAGTGCCGGGTTAAATGAGCAGTTCTTC.

This chain links TRBV28 with TRBJ1-5; 7 bases are shared with TRBD1. The CDR3 length is 16 residues. Losses at the gene ends were 7 bases for V and 4 bases for J; bases not matched to a gene: 13. The germline gives CDR1 MDHEN, CDR2 SYDVKM. The CDR3 DNA sequence: TGTGCCAGCATCTCGGCAGGGGGTTCCGCTAATCAGCCCCAGCATTTT. It translates to CASISAGGSANQPQHF. Looking up the rest from reference TRBV28 and TRBJ1-5 gives the full variable domain: DVKVTQSSRYLVKRTGEKVFLECVQDMDHENMFWYRQDPGLGLRLIYFSYDVKMKEKGDIPEGYSVSREKKERFSLILESASTNQTSMYLCASISAGGSANQPQHFGDGTRLSIL.

The chain recombines TRBV5-6 with TRBJ1-2, with 7 bases identical to TRBD1. CDR3 length: 14 residues. Trimming at V came to 3 bases and at J to 4 bases, leaving 6 bases not matched to a gene. Germline-derived CDR1 and CDR2 are SGHDT and YYEEEE. The chain's CDR3 is CASSYPGGGYGYTF. CDR3 sequence (DNA): TGTGCCAGCAGCTACCCAGGGGGAGGCTATGGCTACACCTTC.

The rearrangement joins TRBV10-2 to TRBJ2-1, with 11 bases that match TRBD2. CDR3 length: 16 residues. The junction had 6 bases not matched to a gene; V was cut back by 3 bases and J by 5 bases. CDR1 and CDR2 from the germline V gene are WSHSY and SAAADI. The CDR3 region has the DNA TGCGCCAGCAGTGACTACACTAGCGGGAGCCACAATGAGCAGTTCTTC. This translates into CASSDYTSGSHNEQFF.

This chain joins TRBV5-5 and TRBJ2-3, with a weak D call TRBD2 (5 bases). Germline V gives CDR1 SGHKS, CDR2 YYEKEE (reference sequence). Trimming stripped 2 bases from V and 5 bases from J, with 12 bases between. The CDR3 is made up of 14 amino acids. For the CDR3, the DNA is TGTGCCAGCAGCTTCCGAGGGCGTGTAGATACGCAGTATTTT. The encoded protein is CASSFRGRVDTQYF.

This chain joins TRBV4-1 and TRBJ2-5; a possible D gene is TRBD2 (6 bases). The germline V gene has CDR1 MGHRA and CDR2 YSYEKL. This CDR3 has 17 amino acids. Trimming took off 0 bases at V and 5 bases at J, with 19 bases between the two ends. The CDR3 here is CASSQDGASVWGETQYF. CDR3 coding DNA: TGCGCCAGCAGCCAAGATGGCGCTAGCGTCTGGGGGGAGACCCAGTACTTC.

The V call is TRBV3-1 (or the pseudogene TRBV3-2), the J call TRBJ2-2; TRBD1 might be the D (6 bases). This CDR3 is built from 16 residues. Germline V gene sequence: CDR1 LGHDT, CDR2 YNNKEL (reference sequence). The V and J ends lost 4 bases and 0 bases respectively, with 12 bases between them. The CDR3 is CASSPAWTANTGELFF. The CDR3 DNA sequence: TGTGCCAGCAGCCCTGCCTGGACAGCGAACACCGGGGAGCTGTTTTTT.

The chain carries TRBV27 and TRBJ2-1, with D perhaps TRBD2 (5 bases). The ends were cut back, 5 bases at V and 1 base at J, with 18 bases in the middle. Germline-derived CDR1 and CDR2 are MNHEY and SMNVEV (reference sequence). The CDR3 consists of 17 residues. This CDR3 is CASSARTGTRSYNEQFF. The CDR3 DNA follows: TGTGCCAGCAGTGCCCGGACTGGAACGAGGTCCTACAATGAGCAGTTCTTC.

The chain combines TRBV29-1 with TRBJ1-2; TRBD1 agrees at 10 bases. Germline CDR1 reads SQVTM; CDR2 reads ANQGSEA. With V trimmed by 2 bases and J by 2 bases, 2 bases remained unmatched. There are 14 residues in the CDR3. DNA of the CDR3: TGCAGCGTTGAACGGGACAGGGGAAACTATGGCTACACCTTC. Amino acid sequence: CSVERDRGNYGYTF.

The count of this clone is one. The chain is built from TRBV7-8 and TRBJ1-2; D is perhaps TRBD1 (5 bases). Germline-derived CDR1 and CDR2 are SGHVS and FQNEAQ. V was pared by 1 base and J by 4 bases, with 13 bases between. The CDR3 loop spans 15 amino acids. The CDR3 sequence is CASSLGQNQAYGYTF. CDR3 bases: TGTGCCAGCAGCTTAGGACAGAATCAAGCCTATGGCTACACCTTC. Looking up the rest from reference TRBV7-8 and TRBJ1-2 gives the full variable domain: GAGVSQSPRYKVAKRGQDVALRCDPISGHVSLFWYQQALGQGPEFLTYFQNEAQLDKSGLPSDRFFAERPEGSVSTLKIQRTQQEDSAVYLCASSLGQNQAYGYTFGSGTRLTVV.

This clone appeared a single time. The V and J genes are TRBV7-6 and TRBJ2-5, with TRBD2 identical over 13 bases. V dropped 6 bases and J dropped 5; count of bases not matched to a gene: 9. The CDR3 loop spans 16 amino acids. The germline V gene encodes CDR1 SGHVS and CDR2 FNYEAQ. The CDR3 DNA sequence: TGTGCCAGCAGTTTCGGACTAGCGGGAGTGGGTGAGACCCAGTACTTC. Its translation is CASSFGLAGVGETQYF.

This sequence joins TRBV5-1 and TRBJ1-3; D is undetermined. V was shortened by 5 bases and J by 0 bases, with 9 bases between the two germline ends. Germline CDR1 reads SGHRS; CDR2 reads YFSETQ. The CDR3 is 14 amino acids. This CDR3 is CASRSLNSGNTIYF. CDR3 nucleotide sequence: TGCGCCAGCAGATCACTGAACTCTGGAAACACCATATATTTT.

The chain has TRBV30 and TRBJ2-7; D possibly corresponds to TRBD1 (5 bases). The CDR3 consists of 12 residues. Trimming removed 5 bases from V and 2 bases from J, with 10 bases in between. CDR1 is GTSNPN and CDR2 is SVGIG in the germline V gene (reference sequence). The CDR3 coding sequence is TGTGCCTGGGTGGGGCATGCCTACGAGCAGTACTTC. The encoded protein is CAWVGHAYEQYF.

The chain joins TRBV4-1 to TRBJ1-3, with 7 bases matching TRBD1. The ends lost 8 bases at V and 0 bases at J; junction bases unmatched: 7. CDR1 MGHRA and CDR2 YSYEKL come from the germline V gene. The CDR3 extends over 15 amino acids. DNA of the CDR3: TGCGCCAGCGGAGACAGGGCCTTCTCTGGAAACACCATATATTTT. Its translation is CASGDRAFSGNTIYF.

The chain recombines TRBV7-9 with TRBJ2-3; TRBD2 aligns across 7 bases. Germline lookup yields CDR1 SEHNR and CDR2 FQNEAQ (reference sequence). Unmatched junction bases numbered 19, after V lost 5 bases and J lost 8 bases. The CDR3 runs 17 residues. The CDR3 loop is CASSVRPNGRTPGTQYF. The CDR3 region has the DNA TGTGCCAGCAGCGTTCGACCTAACGGGAGGACCCCCGGTACGCAGTATTTT.

The CDR3 DNA follows: TGTGCCAGCAGCCAAGACAGGGTGACGCAGTACTTC. Amino acid sequence: CASSQDRVTQYF. The J gene is TRBJ2-7, the V gene TRBV3-1 (or the pseudogene TRBV3-2), with a tentative D call TRBD1 (5 bases). The V and J ends lost 0 bases and 9 bases respectively, with 9 bases between them. CDR1 is LGHDT, CDR2 YNNKEL, per germline (reference sequence). This CDR3 comprises 12 residues.

This chain connects TRBV5-4 to TRBJ2-5; D might be TRBD2 (5 bases). The CDR3 is 14 residues long. In germline, CDR1 is SGHNT, CDR2 YYREEE (reference sequence). V was clipped by 5 bases and J by 4 bases, with 15 bases between them. The CDR3 loop is CASRHSLEGETQYF. In DNA form, the CDR3 reads TGTGCCAGCAGACACAGCCTAGAGGGAGAGACCCAGTACTTC.

The rearrangement joins TRBV2 to TRBJ1-3; 11 bases agree with TRBD1. The CDR3 is 16 amino acids. V shed 6 bases and J 0 bases; nucleotides not matched to a gene: 4. Germline values: CDR1 SNHLY, CDR2 FYNNEI. The CDR3 DNA reads TGTGCCAGCAGGGCCGGGACAGGGGGCTCTGGAAACACCATATATTTT. It codes for CASRAGTGGSGNTIYF.

This clone showed up just a few times. The gene calls are TRBV9 and TRBJ1-4; 7 nucleotides line up with TRBD1. Unmatched junction bases numbered 12, after V lost 4 bases and J lost 0 bases. The germline V gene encodes CDR1 SGDLS and CDR2 YYNGEE. This CDR3 is 18 amino acids long. CDR3 protein: CASSPTGTEFATNEKLFF. CDR3 nucleotide sequence: TGTGCCAGCAGCCCTACCGGGACAGAGTTTGCAACTAATGAAAAACTGTTTTTT.

This chain uses TRBV7-9 with TRBJ1-5, with 7 positions matching TRBD1. Trimming at V came to 4 bases and at J to 11 bases, leaving 5 bases not matched to a gene. The CDR3 runs to 12 residues. Germline CDR1 is SEHNR and CDR2 is FQNEAQ (reference sequence). CDR3: CASSYQQGTQHF. DNA of the CDR3: TGTGCCAGCAGCTACCAACAGGGGACCCAGCATTTT.

This chain joins TRBV15 and TRBJ2-5; possible D gene TRBD2, 6 bases. Germline CDR1 and CDR2: LNHNV and YYDKDF (reference sequence). V lost 1 base and J 2 bases, leaving 11 bases between the germline ends. CDR3 length equals 15 residues. Here the CDR3 reads CATSRAGSGQETQYF. The DNA of the CDR3 is TGTGCCACCAGCAGAGCCGGCAGCGGGCAAGAGACCCAGTACTTC.

The chain carries TRBV6-6 and TRBJ1-2; TRBD1 matches at 9 bases. Germline assignment: CDR1 MNHNY and CDR2 SVGAGI (reference sequence). V gave up 4 bases and J gave up 6 bases; unmatched junction bases: 12. The CDR3 spans 16 residues. In DNA, the CDR3 is TGTGCCAGCAGTTGGGGGACAGGGCTGATTGAGAATGGCTACACCTTC. Amino acid sequence: CASSWGTGLIENGYTF.

V is TRBV5-1 and J is TRBJ2-1; D might be TRBD2 (6 bases). There are 16 residues in the CDR3. V lost 3 bases and J 0 bases, leaving 13 bases between the germline ends. Germline CDR1 SGHRS, CDR2 YFSETQ. The CDR3 DNA reads TGCGCCAGCAGCTGGCCCAGCGGGTCCTCCTACAATGAGCAGTTCTTC. It encodes CASSWPSGSSYNEQFF.

The genes are TRBV9 and TRBJ2-1; a possible D gene is TRBD2 (6 bases). The germline V and J ends were trimmed by 3 bases and 9 bases, with 19 bases remaining between them. The germline V gene has CDR1 SGDLS and CDR2 YYNGEE. There are 15 residues in the CDR3. Here the CDR3 reads CASSESGWTLSEQFF. The CDR3 DNA reads as TGTGCCAGCAGCGAGAGCGGGTGGACGCTCAGTGAGCAGTTCTTC.

This sequence joins TRBV20-1 and TRBJ1-1; D uncertain. The germline V gene encodes CDR1 DFQATT and CDR2 SNEGSKA (reference sequence). V lost 3 bases, J lost 10 bases, and 9 bases lay in between. The CDR3 covers 10 residues. This CDR3 is CSASEVSAFF. The CDR3 DNA follows: TGCAGTGCTAGCGAGGTTTCAGCTTTCTTT.